The 20 T cell receptor beta chains reported below all come from one sample, sequenced in a study of vaccination and CD4 T cells after COVID-19. For these TCRs, the target antigens are not known. This sample's time point: late sampling 161 to 241 days after vaccination in a few convalescent patients. The treatment is: approximately 11-day PBMC culture with coronavirus spike peptide pools or control peptides (ViraFEST assay). Sequencing of cultured CD4+ T cell DNA used the Oncomine TCR Beta short-read assay. Using its own MiXCR run on the PCR reads, TCRdb lists one record per CDR3 protein. Here the sample spans some 16,000 distinct CDR3 sequences, roughly 54% being singletons. The sample in question was CD4+ T cells from blood, cultured in vitro, obtained about 7 months after SARS-CoV-2 vaccination. The receptors derive from a human donor who had recovered from COVID-19.

The V and J genes are TRBV7-2 and TRBJ2-1; 9 bases match TRBD1. Germline-derived CDR1 and CDR2 are SGHTA and FQGNSA. V shed 5 bases, J shed 6 bases, and the junction held 5 bases outside the gene matches. CDR3 length: 14 residues. Here the CDR3 DNA reads TGTGCCAGCAGCCCAGGGACAGGGCTCAATGAGCAGTTCTTC. Translating it yields CASSPGTGLNEQFF.

The chain's CDR3 is CATSRASAEAYEQYF. CDR3 coding DNA: TGTGCCACCAGCAGAGCGTCAGCGGAAGCCTACGAGCAGTACTTC. The rearrangement uses TRBV15 and TRBJ2-7; TRBD2 might be the D (5 bases). CDR3 length: 15 amino acids. Germline V gene lookup returns CDR1 LNHNV and CDR2 YYDKDF (reference sequence). Trimming removed 1 base from V and 2 bases from J, with 12 bases in between.

The chain recombines TRBV7-9 with TRBJ1-1; tentative D call: TRBD1 (5 bases). This CDR3 contains 13 residues. V was pared by 4 bases and J by 9 bases, with 15 bases between. Germline CDR1 is SEHNR and CDR2 is FQNEAQ (reference sequence). For the CDR3, the DNA is TGTGCCAGCAGCTCTGAGGGATCGGGGCAAGCTTTCTTT. Translated: CASSSEGSGQAFF.

In its sample, this clonotype was seen a few times. This chain joins TRBV7-3 and TRBJ2-1; D perhaps matches TRBD1 (5 bases). This CDR3 is 13 amino acids long. The V end was cut by 3 bases, the J end by 3 bases, with 6 bases between. Germline loops: CDR1 SGHTA, CDR2 FQGTGA. CDR3: CASSFDSYNEQFF. Written as DNA, the CDR3 is TGTGCCAGCAGCTTTGACAGCTACAATGAGCAGTTCTTC.

The CDR3 DNA reads as TGTGCCAGCAGTTACAACAGGGGAGGCTCCTACGAGCAGTACTTC. Translation: CASSYNRGGSYEQYF. This rearrangement joins TRBV6-5 to TRBJ2-7; D might be TRBD1 (7 bases). Trimming stripped 2 bases from V and 0 bases from J, with 11 bases between. This CDR3 has 15 residues. Germline V gene lookup returns CDR1 MNHEY and CDR2 SVGAGI.

The chain employs TRBV20-1 and TRBJ2-3; possibly TRBD2 for D (7 bases). Trimming pared 6 bases from V and 1 base from J, leaving 14 bases between. Germline loops: CDR1 DFQATT, CDR2 SNEGSKA (reference sequence). The CDR3 sequence is 14 residues long. The CDR3 protein is CSAEGGAGTDTQYF. As DNA, the CDR3 is TGCAGTGCAGAGGGGGGGGCGGGCACAGATACGCAGTATTTT.

The chain links TRBV7-9 to TRBJ1-3; D uncertain. CDR3 size: 15 residues. From germline, CDR1 is SEHNR and CDR2 FQNEAQ (reference sequence). The V end lost 2 bases, the J end lost 0 bases, and 8 bases lay between the germline ends. This CDR3 reads CASSLKGASGNTIYF. In DNA, the CDR3 is TGTGCCAGCAGCTTAAAGGGCGCCTCTGGAAACACCATATATTTT.

This chain joins TRBV7-9 and TRBJ2-3; D may be TRBD1 or TRBD2 (5 bases each). Germline V gene lookup returns CDR1 SEHNR and CDR2 FQNEAQ (reference sequence). The V and J ends lost 5 bases and 2 bases respectively, with 20 bases between them. The CDR3 spans 17 residues. CDR3 protein: CASSIRIPGRLTDTQYF. The CDR3 coding sequence is TGTGCCAGCAGCATAAGAATACCGGGACGGCTCACAGATACGCAGTATTTT. Supplemented by reference TRBV7-9 and TRBJ2-3, the full variable domain reads DTGVSQNPRHKITKRGQNVTFRCDPISEHNRLYWYRQTLGQGPEFLTYFQNEAQLEKSRLLSDRFSAERPKGSFSTLEIQRTEQGDSAMYLCASSIRIPGRLTDTQYFGPGTRLTVL.

The genes are TRBV6-1 and TRBJ2-5, with D perhaps given as TRBD1 or TRBD2 (5 bases each). Germline V gene data show CDR1 as MNHNS and CDR2 as SASEGT. This CDR3 region has 13 residues. Trimming took 4 bases from V and 5 from J, leaving 11 bases between them. CDR3 in amino acids: CASSGDPRETQYF. The CDR3, as DNA: TGTGCCAGCAGTGGGGACCCCCGGGAGACCCAGTACTTC.

The chain joins TRBV20-1 to TRBJ1-2, with TRBD1 identical over 11 bases. V trimming: 5 bases; J trimming: 8 bases; junction bases outside the gene matches: 7. This CDR3 contains 13 residues. The germline CDR1 and CDR2 sequences are DFQATT and SNEGSKA (reference sequence). The CDR3 loop reads CSARGTGGKGYTF. The DNA for the CDR3 is TGCAGTGCTCGCGGGACAGGGGGAAAGGGCTACACCTTC.

This rearrangement joins TRBV10-2 to TRBJ2-5, with D perhaps being TRBD1 or TRBD2 (5 bases each). The CDR3 length is 14 residues. The V end lost 7 bases, the J end lost 5 bases, and 17 bases lay between the germline ends. Germline V lookup: CDR1 WSHSY, CDR2 SAAADI. This CDR3 reads CASTGGNLLETQYF. CDR3 nucleotides: TGCGCCAGCACTGGGGGTAATCTCCTCGAGACCCAGTACTTC.

This clonotype was seen a handful of times. J is TRBJ1-2 and V is TRBV6-1; D may be TRBD1 (5 bases). Trimming removed 7 bases from V and 7 bases from J, with 13 bases in between. The CDR3 runs 12 residues. Germline V gene data show CDR1 as MNHNS and CDR2 as SASEGT. The CDR3 reads CASNNGGSGYTF. As DNA, the CDR3 is TGTGCCAGCAACAACGGGGGTTCTGGCTACACCTTC.

The CDR3 DNA reads TGTGCCAGCAGTTACTCGAACGAGCAGTACTTC. Translation gives CASSYSNEQYF. This chain joins TRBV6-2 or TRBV6-3 and TRBJ2-7; D is unclear. Germline V gene lookup returns CDR1 MNHEY and CDR2 SVGEGT. The V end was cut by 0 bases, the J end by 5 bases, with 2 bases between. The CDR3 consists of 11 residues.

The J gene is TRBJ2-7, the V gene TRBV19; TRBD2 matches 12 bases. The CDR3 is 16 residues long. The trim removed 4 bases at V and 6 bases at J, leaving 10 bases unmatched. Germline CDR1 LNHDA, CDR2 SQIVND (reference sequence). In DNA form, the CDR3 reads TGTGCCAGTAGTAATCTAGCGGGAGGGCCCGTCCGCGAGCAGTACTTC. Translation gives CASSNLAGGPVREQYF.

This clonotype occurred a few times. The chain employs TRBV27 and TRBJ1-5; no firm D call. V gave up 6 bases and J gave up 2 bases, with 14 bases separating them. This CDR3 region has 15 residues. CDR1 and CDR2 (germline): MNHEY, SMNVEV (reference sequence). The DNA for the CDR3 is TGTGCCAGCAGACCGACGGGGTATCGCAATCAGCCCCAGCATTTT. This sequence encodes CASRPTGYRNQPQHF.

This chain's CDR3 is CASSYSSSEQYF. DNA of the CDR3: TGTGCCAGCAGTTACTCGAGTAGCGAGCAGTACTTC. V usage is TRBV6-5 and J usage is TRBJ2-7; no definite D call. This CDR3 is 12 amino acids long. Germline V CDR1 and CDR2: MNHEY, SVGAGI. Trimming stripped 0 bases from V and 6 bases from J, with 6 bases between.

This rearrangement joins TRBV7-9 to TRBJ2-1, with D possibly matching TRBD2 (5 bases). The ends were cut back, 3 bases at V and 5 bases at J, with 17 bases in the middle. Germline V CDR1 and CDR2: SEHNR, FQNEAQ (reference sequence). CDR3 size: 16 residues. DNA of the CDR3: TGTGCCAGCAGCTTTGGAGACGGACTTCTGAACAATGAGCAGTTCTTC. It is translated as CASSFGDGLLNNEQFF.

The chain links TRBV5-4 to TRBJ1-6, with a weak D call TRBD1 (5 bases). V shed 3 bases and J shed 10 bases, with 14 bases lying between them. Germline V gene data show CDR1 as SGHNT and CDR2 as YYREEE (reference sequence). The CDR3 runs to 14 residues. As DNA, the CDR3 is TGTGCCAGCAGCTCGGGACGAAGGGAGTCACCCCTCCACTTT. It translates to CASSSGRRESPLHF. The full variable domain, completed using reference TRBV5-4 and TRBJ1-6, is ETGVTQSPTHLIKTRGQQVTLRCSSQSGHNTVSWYQQALGQGPQFIFQYYREEENGRGNFPPRFSGLQFPNYSSELNVNALELDDSALYLCASSSGRRESPLHFGNGTRLTVT.

The chain recombines TRBV7-8 with TRBJ2-7, with 8 positions matching TRBD1. Trimming removed 5 bases from V and 0 bases from J; junction bases left unmatched: 12. Germline CDR1 SGHVS, CDR2 FQNEAQ. The CDR3 extends over 17 amino acids. The CDR3 DNA reads TGTGCCAGCAGCCTCCCGGAGACAGGGGCTCTCTCCTACGAGCAGTACTTC. Translation gives CASSLPETGALSYEQYF.

The chain employs TRBV12-3 or TRBV12-4 and TRBJ1-2; D is undetermined. V was clipped by 3 bases and J by 2 bases, with 7 bases between them. There are 13 residues in the CDR3. The CDR3 loop is CASSFSRNYGYTF. The CDR3 bases are TGTGCCAGCAGTTTCAGTCGGAACTATGGCTACACCTTC.